The rows below give T cell receptor beta chains drawn from one sample of a study of OX40 agonist ivuxolimab in advanced cancers. Profiled with immunoSEQ multiplex PCR; TCRdb holds only in-frame clones, not every one. The sample includes 67,000 or so clones, roughly 90% of them seen just once. The sequenced sample was CD4+ or CD8+ T cells sorted from blood, obtained in a trial of the OX40 agonist ivuxolimab. Every receptor here comes from an adult with an advanced solid tumor such as melanoma, head and neck, liver or kidney cancer. The CDR3 runs from the conserved cysteine through the conserved F or W. D genes are given only for firm matches. The size entry is marked missing in some rows and otherwise reads once, few, many or a size class.

j_gene: TRBJ1-1
d_gene: NA
v_gene: TRBV9
abundance: once
CDR3aa: CASSVGRGNTEAFF
CDR3nt: TGTGCCAGCAGCGTAGGCAGGGGGAACACTGAAGCTTTCTTT

j_gene: TRBJ2-5
d_gene: NA
v_gene: TRBV5-1
abundance: NA
CDR3aa: CASSGWGVETQYF
CDR3nt: TGCGCCAGCAGCGGCTGGGGGGTTGAGACCCAGTACTTC

j_gene: TRBJ1-6
d_gene: TRBD1
v_gene: TRBV6-1
abundance: NA
CDR3aa: CASSEGTGISYNSPLHF
CDR3nt: TGTGCCAGCAGTGAAGGGACAGGAATCTCCTATAATTCACCCCTCCACTTT

j_gene: TRBJ1-1
d_gene: TRBD1
v_gene: TRBV11-2
abundance: NA
CDR3aa: CASSSDRGRTEAFF
CDR3nt: TGTGCCAGCAGCAGCGACAGGGGGCGTACTGAAGCTTTCTTT

j_gene: TRBJ1-2
d_gene: NA
v_gene: TRBV6-1
abundance: NA
CDR3aa: CASSERGARGGYTF
CDR3nt: TGTGCCAGCAGTGAACGTGGCGCCAGGGGTGGCTACACCTTC

j_gene: TRBJ2-7
d_gene: NA
v_gene: TRBV4-2
abundance: NA
CDR3aa: CASSQGSYEQYF
CDR3nt: TGTGCCAGCAGCCAAGGTTCGTACGAGCAGTACTTC

j_gene: TRBJ2-7
d_gene: NA
v_gene: TRBV7-9
abundance: NA
CDR3aa: CASSPEFARQYF
CDR3nt: TGTGCCAGCAGCCCCGAGTTTGCCAGGCAGTACTTC

j_gene: TRBJ2-1
d_gene: TRBD1
v_gene: TRBV18
abundance: NA
CDR3aa: CASSPLEGTGDNNEQFF
CDR3nt: TGTGCCAGCTCACCACTAGAAGGGACAGGGGATAACAATGAGCAGTTCTTC

j_gene: TRBJ1-1
d_gene: NA
v_gene: TRBV6-5
abundance: NA
CDR3aa: CASTHNGNTEAFF
CDR3nt: TGTGCCAGCACGCACAATGGGAACACTGAAGCTTTCTTT

j_gene: TRBJ1-5
d_gene: NA
v_gene: TRBV19
abundance: NA
CDR3aa: CASSIGQGIYQPQHF
CDR3nt: TGTGCCAGTAGTATCGGGCAGGGTATTTATCAGCCCCAGCATTTT

j_gene: TRBJ1-5
d_gene: NA
v_gene: TRBV19
abundance: NA
CDR3aa: CASSMDPNQPQHF
CDR3nt: TGTGCCAGTAGTATGGACCCTAATCAGCCCCAGCATTTT

j_gene: TRBJ2-1
d_gene: NA
v_gene: TRBV29-1
abundance: NA
CDR3aa: CSVEENSTQFF
CDR3nt: TGCAGCGTTGAAGAGAACTCGACTCAGTTCTTC

j_gene: TRBJ2-3
d_gene: TRBD1
v_gene: TRBV2
abundance: NA
CDR3aa: CASTPLPPQGASTDTQYF
CDR3nt: TGTGCCAGCACCCCTTTGCCCCCCCAGGGGGCTAGCACAGATACGCAGTATTTT

j_gene: TRBJ2-3
d_gene: NA
v_gene: TRBV6-5
abundance: NA
CDR3aa: CASSYGGRIRDTQYF
CDR3nt: TGTGCCAGCAGTTACGGGGGCAGGATTAGAGATACGCAGTATTTT

j_gene: TRBJ2-1
d_gene: NA
v_gene: TRBV11-2
abundance: NA
CDR3aa: CASSSYPGSNEQFF
CDR3nt: TGTGCCAGCAGCTCGTATCCGGGTTCCAATGAGCAGTTCTTC

j_gene: TRBJ2-1
d_gene: TRBD1
v_gene: TRBV7-9
abundance: NA
CDR3aa: CASSLADRGRNEQFF
CDR3nt: TGTGCCAGCAGCTTAGCGGACAGGGGGAGGAATGAGCAGTTCTTC

j_gene: TRBJ2-7
d_gene: TRBD1
v_gene: TRBV6-5
abundance: NA
CDR3aa: CASRSSGTGDYEQYF
CDR3nt: TGTGCCAGCAGGAGTTCCGGGACAGGGGACTACGAGCAGTACTTC

j_gene: TRBJ2-1
d_gene: NA
v_gene: TRBV11-1
abundance: once
CDR3aa: CASSPWGAGQYNEQFF
CDR3nt: TGTGCCAGCAGCCCGTGGGGGGCCGGGCAATACAATGAGCAGTTCTTC

j_gene: TRBJ1-4
d_gene: NA
v_gene: TRBV2
abundance: NA
CDR3aa: CASISRQMSNEKLFF
CDR3nt: TGTGCCAGCATTAGCCGACAGATGTCAAACGAAAAACTGTTTTTT

j_gene: TRBJ2-2
d_gene: NA
v_gene: TRBV12-2
abundance: NA
CDR3aa: CASRLGPTAGATGELFF
CDR3nt: TGTGCAAGTCGCTTAGGCCCGACAGCGGGCGCCACCGGGGAGCTGTTTTTT

j_gene: TRBJ1-4
d_gene: TRBD1
v_gene: TRBV4-1
abundance: NA
CDR3aa: CASSQDPSDREANEKLFF
CDR3nt: TGCGCCAGCAGCCAAGATCCGTCCGACAGGGAGGCTAATGAAAAACTGTTTTTT

j_gene: TRBJ2-1
d_gene: TRBD2
v_gene: TRBV4-2
abundance: NA
CDR3aa: CASSQTYRGGQYNEQFF
CDR3nt: TGTGCCAGCAGCCAAACGTACCGGGGGGGGCAGTACAATGAGCAGTTCTTC

j_gene: TRBJ1-5
d_gene: NA
v_gene: TRBV10-2
abundance: NA
CDR3aa: CASSVAGGNQPQHF
CDR3nt: TGCGCCAGCAGTGTGGCAGGGGGCAATCAGCCCCAGCATTTT

j_gene: TRBJ2-5
d_gene: NA
v_gene: TRBV30
abundance: once
CDR3aa: CAWNPGGETQYF
CDR3nt: TGTGCCTGGAACCCCGGAGGAGAGACCCAGTACTTC

j_gene: TRBJ2-3
d_gene: TRBD2
v_gene: TRBV5-1
abundance: NA
CDR3aa: CASSSGLAGSQTSTDTQYF
CDR3nt: TGCGCCAGCAGCTCGGGACTAGCGGGGAGCCAGACTAGCACAGATACGCAGTATTTT